This T cell receptor beta chain was sequenced during a study of esophageal squamous cell carcinoma tumors (dated by TCRdb to the early 2020s). In the study overall: Principal component analysis with K-means clustering of immunohistochemical values for T-cell and checkpoint markers was used to divide patients into immuno relation high and low groups. The roughly 10 cases yielded around 1.7 million total TCRalpha reads and some 1.3 million total TCRbeta reads, of which around 29,000 and 37,000, respectively, were unique. The study was designed to assess TCR repertoire diversity and shared TCR repertoires of T cells within the tumor environment of esophageal squamous cell carcinoma. A wider cohort of 50 to 60 surgically treated esophageal squamous cell carcinoma patients in Japan was included, comprising 21 high and around 30 low immuno relation cases. TCR sequencing was performed on around ten patients, consisting of five randomly selected high immuno relation cases and five background-matched low immuno relation cases.

Patients who received neoadjuvant chemotherapy or who lacked clinical information were excluded from enrollment. The TCR-sequenced cases shown were male and had subtotal esophagectomy with 2- or 3-field lymphadenectomy. A Qiagen AllPrep kit was used to extract RNA from bulk tumor tissue sections, and T cells were not sorted. Until RNA extraction, small sections of surgically resected tumor tissue were kept in RNAlater reagent at -80 degrees C. The germline V gene specifies WSHSY as CDR1 and SAAADI as CDR2. CDR3 length: 13 amino acids, cysteine to phenylalanine. The entry retains the CDR3 DNA only, 39 bases that are in frame from base 1. The junction shows trimming of 4 bases on V and 6 bases on J, plus 9 bases between the germline ends. The library was generated by 5' RACE. The PCR step used KAPA HiFi along with constant-region primers for TCRalpha or TCRbeta and a P20EA primer, and a nested second PCR with CA2 or CB2 followed. Amplification of TCR genes was performed by unbiased adaptor ligation RT-PCR, in which reverse transcription was carried out with Superscript III and a polyT18-containing BSL-18E primer. Once second-strand synthesis and blunting were done, the P10EA/P20EA adaptor was ligated onto the 5' end of the cDNA, and NotI digestion came next. Both the first and second PCRs consisted of approximately 22 cycles of 98 degrees C for 20 s, 65 degrees C for 30 s and 72 degrees C for 1 min. Amplicons were indexed with the Nextera XT Index kit v2 Set A, pooled equimolarly and quantified on a Qubit 2.0 Fluorometer. For sequencing, the Illumina MiSeq platform generated 2x300 bp paired-end reads. Turning to the authors' computational methods: Repertoire Genesis software ver.1.0 assigned each read to V and J genes according to the highest identity with IMGT reference sequences. CDR3 was defined as the region from Cys104 to Phe118 plus Gly119 and was translated, and unique sequence reads were defined by distinct V, J and CDR3 amino acids. A shared V|J combination was chosen only when it reached significance in both a Fisher's exact test in edgeR and a Mann Whitney U test. Repertoire dissimilarity index was computed with the R rdi package after removing singletons and bootstrapping 500 repertoire combinations. TCRdb's own reprocessing of the public reads used fastp at Q25 and MiXCR and kept productive beta chains. Each record represents a unique CDR3 protein, reported with the most common genes and DNA among its rows. Clone size and V and J calls follow TCRdb, not the original study. For this sample there are about 1,200 distinct CDR3 sequences; less than 15% appear just once. Approximately 33% of the sample is taken by the ten largest.

Study-wide findings and limitations: Because TCRalphabeta repertoire variation was large, shared V|J recombination candidates may have been selected by chance. Only a few cases were included in the TCR repertoire analysis, and no investigation at the CDR3 clonotype level was performed. Of the roughly nine cases, a few showed one dominant TCRalpha VJ recombination along with apparently reduced TCRalpha diversity. The high and low immuno relation groups did not differ in total TCR repertoire counts, but the high immuno relation group had more significant repertoire counts. Approximately 28 TRAV|TRAJ and 20 to 25 TRBV|TRBJ combinations, including TRAV13-1|TRAJ22 and TRBV7-9|TRBJ2-7, appeared to be shared among high immuno relation cases. Since the TCRalpha and TCRbeta chains were sequenced separately, neither the chain pairing nor the recognized antigens could be determined.

The sample holds a few counts of this clonotype. Its antigen has not been determined. The input lacks base qualities; no much larger clone sits a single base away. The chain was built from TRBV10-2 and TRBJ2-2; the D gene cannot be resolved reliably. The sequenced material came from tumor tissue. The sequence was obtained from a man between 45 and 85 years old with esophageal squamous cell carcinoma. The DNA sequence is as follows: TGCGCCAGCAGTGGAGCTAGGTCCGGGGAGCTGTTTTTT. Translation gives CASSGARSGELFF.